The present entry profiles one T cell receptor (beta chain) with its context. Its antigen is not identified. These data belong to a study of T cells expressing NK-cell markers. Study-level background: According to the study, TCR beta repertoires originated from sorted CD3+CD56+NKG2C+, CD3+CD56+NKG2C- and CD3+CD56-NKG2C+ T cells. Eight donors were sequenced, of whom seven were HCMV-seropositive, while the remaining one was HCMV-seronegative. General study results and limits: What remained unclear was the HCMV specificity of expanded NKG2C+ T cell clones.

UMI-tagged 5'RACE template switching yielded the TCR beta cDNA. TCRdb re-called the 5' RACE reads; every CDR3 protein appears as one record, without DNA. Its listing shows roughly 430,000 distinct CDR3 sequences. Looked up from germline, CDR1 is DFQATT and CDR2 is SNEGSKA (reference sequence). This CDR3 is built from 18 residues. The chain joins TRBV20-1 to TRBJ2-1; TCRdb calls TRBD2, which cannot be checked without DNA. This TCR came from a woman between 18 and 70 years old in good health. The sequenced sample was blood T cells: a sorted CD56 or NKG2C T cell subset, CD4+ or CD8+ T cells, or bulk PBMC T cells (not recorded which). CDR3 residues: CSAGGLAGEHSHYNEQFF.